This TCR beta chain was identified during a study of molecular identifiers for immune sequencing clone quantification. TCRdb independently ran MiXCR on the PCR reads; one entry per CDR3 protein. The sample carries about half a million distinct CDR3 sequences, about 21% recorded once. As to this clonotype: Its specificity is not known.

Study-wide results and caveats: Clones above 20 RNA copies held over 97% of effector molecules, under 1% in naive cells.

From around 18,000 to 910,000 sorted cells, naive CD8 libraries were generated with 10%, 30% or 50% RNA. Germline CDR1 is SEHNR and CDR2 is FQNEAQ (reference sequence). The CDR3 loop spans 15 amino acids. The ends were cut back, 8 bases at V and 3 bases at J, with 19 bases in the middle. The chain combines TRBV7-9 with TRBJ1-2, with D unclear. The sample taken for sequencing was naive CD8+ T cells from blood, with Jurkat cell RNA spiked in. Subset: FACS-sorted CD8+CD4-CCR7+CD45RA+ naive T cells. The receptor comes from a human donor in good health. Some libraries in this study had Jurkat cell RNA spiked in. The CDR3 region has the DNA TGTGCCAGCTCCCTCCCCCCGAACTCCGACTATGGCTACACCTTC. It yields the protein CASSLPPNSDYGYTF.